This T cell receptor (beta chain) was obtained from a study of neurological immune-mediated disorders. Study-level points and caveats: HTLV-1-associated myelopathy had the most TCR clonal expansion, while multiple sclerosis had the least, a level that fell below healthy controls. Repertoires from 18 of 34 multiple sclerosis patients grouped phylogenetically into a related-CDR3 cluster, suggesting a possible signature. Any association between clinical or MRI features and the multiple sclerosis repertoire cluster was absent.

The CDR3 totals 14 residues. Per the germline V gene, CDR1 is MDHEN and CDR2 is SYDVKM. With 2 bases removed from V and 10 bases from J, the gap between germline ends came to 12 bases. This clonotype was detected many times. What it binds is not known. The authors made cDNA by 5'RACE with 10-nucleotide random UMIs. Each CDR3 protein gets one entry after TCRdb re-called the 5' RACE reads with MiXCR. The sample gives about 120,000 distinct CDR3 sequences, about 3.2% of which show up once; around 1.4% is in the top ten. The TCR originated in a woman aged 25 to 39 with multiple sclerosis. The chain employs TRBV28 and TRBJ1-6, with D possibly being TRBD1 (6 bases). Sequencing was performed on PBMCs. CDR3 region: CASSLQGRKSPLHF. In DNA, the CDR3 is TGTGCCAGCAGTTTACAGGGGAGGAAATCACCCCTCCACTTT.